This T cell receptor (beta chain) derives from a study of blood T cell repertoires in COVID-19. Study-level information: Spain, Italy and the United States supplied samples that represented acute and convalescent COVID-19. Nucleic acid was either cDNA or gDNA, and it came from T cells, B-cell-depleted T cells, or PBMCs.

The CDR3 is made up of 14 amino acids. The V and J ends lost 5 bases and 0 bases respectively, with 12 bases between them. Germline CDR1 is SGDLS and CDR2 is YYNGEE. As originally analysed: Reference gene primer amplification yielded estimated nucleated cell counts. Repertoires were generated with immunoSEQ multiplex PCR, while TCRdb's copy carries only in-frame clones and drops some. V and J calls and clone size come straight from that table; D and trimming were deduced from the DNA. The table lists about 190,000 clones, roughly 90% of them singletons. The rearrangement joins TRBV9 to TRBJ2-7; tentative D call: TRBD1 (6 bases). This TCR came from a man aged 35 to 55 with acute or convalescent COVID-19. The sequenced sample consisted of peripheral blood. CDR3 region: CASSAGTPSYEQYF. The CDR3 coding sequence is TGTGCCAGCAGTGCCGGGACACCCTCCTACGAGCAGTACTTC.